Listed here are 10 T cell receptor beta chains from one sample, sequenced in a study of beta chain features in type 1 diabetes. The sequenced template was cDNA made from the entire isolated RNA. TCRdb keeps only in-frame clones here, not all; method: immunoSEQ multiplex PCR. The sample carries 200,000 to 300,000 clones, over 12% recorded once. Material: naive CD4+ T cells from blood. The receptor source for this set is a woman in her thirties or forties in good health.

This chain links TRBV19 with TRBJ2-2, with TRBD1 matching 8 bases. Germline V CDR1 and CDR2: LNHDA, SQIVND (reference sequence). Trimming took 4 bases from V and 6 from J; bases not matched to a gene: 7. CDR3 length: 15 residues. CDR3 in amino acids: CASSTTGTGPGELFF. The CDR3 DNA follows: TGTGCCAGTAGTACAACCGGGACAGGTCCCGGGGAGCTGTTTTTT.

The chain uses TRBV5-1 and TRBJ2-7; possibly TRBD2 for D (5 bases). The CDR3 contains 13 residues. The V end lost 4 bases, the J end lost 1 base, and 9 bases lay between the germline ends. Looked up from germline, CDR1 is SGHRS and CDR2 is YFSETQ. CDR3: CASSPPGSYEQYF. In nucleotides, the CDR3 is TGCGCCAGCAGCCCCCCGGGGTCCTACGAGCAGTACTTC.

This clone was picked up a small number of times. The sample has other DNA sequences that encode this CDR3 too. This sequence joins TRBV7-2 and TRBJ2-7; TRBD2 matches at 7 bases. Germline trimming cut 4 bases from V and 0 bases from J; bases unmatched to any gene: 3. The CDR3 extends over 14 amino acids. Germline values: CDR1 SGHTA, CDR2 FQGNSA. CDR3 sequence: CASSSRTSSYEQYF. Here the CDR3 DNA reads TGTGCCAGCAGCTCCCGGACTAGCTCCTACGAGCAGTACTTC.

The chain combines TRBV15 with TRBJ1-6, with 7 nucleotides matching TRBD1. Germline-derived CDR1 and CDR2 are LNHNV and YYDKDF (reference sequence). CDR3 length equals 16 residues. J lost 6 bases, V lost 8 bases, and 13 bases had no gene match. CDR3 DNA sequence: TGTGCCACCGGACAGGTCCCACCCGGTGGTAATTCACCCCTCCACTTT. Protein: CATGQVPPGGNSPLHF.

This clone has more than one count but fewer than ten. The chain couples TRBV6-5 to TRBJ1-6; unclear D gene. Trimming took off 10 bases at V and 8 bases at J, with 15 bases between the two ends. The CDR3 runs to 13 residues. Germline CDR1 reads MNHEY; CDR2 reads SVGAGI. The CDR3 sequence is CATCRIIDSPLHF. The CDR3 coding sequence is TGTGCCACCTGCAGGATAATTGATTCACCCCTCCACTTT.

The chain employs TRBV10-1 and TRBJ2-3, with D unresolved. The CDR3 sequence is 14 residues long. V was shortened by 0 bases and J by 1 base, with 5 bases between the two germline ends. Germline CDR1 WNHNN, CDR2 SYGVQD (reference sequence). CDR3 protein: CASSESGRTDTQYF. Here the CDR3 DNA reads TGCGCCAGCAGTGAGTCGGGCCGCACAGATACGCAGTATTTT.

The chain combines TRBV7-2 with TRBJ2-5; D is perhaps TRBD1 (5 bases). Per germline, CDR1 SGHTA and CDR2 FQGNSA. CDR3 length: 13 amino acids. Trimming stripped 5 bases from V and 5 bases from J, with 12 bases between. The CDR3 here is CASSPPPGETQYF. The CDR3 DNA sequence: TGTGCCAGCAGCCCCCCCCCAGGGGAGACCCAGTACTTC.

A few counts support this clone. The chain combines TRBV7-2 with TRBJ1-2; 9 nucleotides agree with TRBD1. Germline values: CDR1 SGHTA, CDR2 FQGNSA. This CDR3 spans 15 amino acids. V shed 6 bases, J shed 6 bases, and the junction held 11 bases outside the gene matches. Here the CDR3 reads CASSSARDRDHGYTF. CDR3 in DNA: TGTGCCAGCAGTTCCGCCCGGGACAGGGACCATGGCTACACCTTC.

This clone showed up just a few times. One end of the junction does not line up with germline, which may come from a read error. The rearrangement uses TRBV2 and TRBJ2-4, with 7 bases matching TRBD2. The germline CDR1 and CDR2 sequences are SNHLY and FYNNEI. The CDR3 is 12 amino acids. CDR3 protein: CASSEAGLGHGF. The DNA for the CDR3 is TGTGCCAGCAGTGAAGCCGGACTAGGACACGGATTC. The variable domain in full, with the rest retrieved from reference TRBV2 and TRBJ2-4, is EPEVTQTPSHQVTQMGQEVILRCVPISNHLYFYWYRQILGQKVEFLVSFYNNEISEKSEIFDDQFSVERPDGSNFTLKIRSTKLEDSAMYFCASSEAGLGHGFGAGTRLSVL.

Only a few counts were recorded for this clone. This chain links TRBV7-9 with TRBJ1-1, with D perhaps matching TRBD1 (5 bases). This CDR3 spans 15 amino acids. V dropped 6 bases and J dropped 0 bases, with 14 bases sitting between them. Germline CDR1 SEHNR, CDR2 FQNEAQ (reference sequence). The CDR3 nucleotides read TGTGCCAGCAGTCCCCAGGGAATCATGAACACTGAAGCTTTCTTT. Its translation: CASSPQGIMNTEAFF.